This T cell receptor (beta chain) was captured by sequencing in a study of a mutant IDH1 vaccine in newly diagnosed glioma. Sequencing was performed with immunoSEQ multiplex PCR; in TCRdb, only in-frame clones are kept and a portion is missing. The sample carries roughly 48,000 clones, 90% to 95% recorded once. Time point here: week 11, during vaccination. Vaccination comprised doses that each held 300 ug of mutant IDH1 20-mer peptide, plus topical imiquimod. Germline CDR1 is KGHSH and CDR2 is LQKENI. The ends were cut back, 6 bases at V and 5 bases at J, with 13 bases in the middle. The CDR3 is made up of 13 amino acids. Comment on this clone: Its antigen is undetermined.

The source of this sequence is a middle-aged man with glioma. This rearrangement joins TRBV18 to TRBJ2-5, with D uncertain. The material was PBMCs, obtained from a glioma patient whose treatment included an IDH1 peptide vaccine. The DNA for the CDR3 is TGTGCCAGCTCGACCCCGCTCTTGGAGACCCAGTACTTC. Residues: CASSTPLLETQYF.